This T cell receptor beta chain was sequenced for a study of identical twins. TCRdb reanalysed the 5' RACE reads using MiXCR and keeps one entry per CDR3 protein. The data show approximately 590,000 distinct CDR3 sequences, around 9.6% seen once. The CDR3 runs 16 residues. CDR1 is MNHNS, CDR2 SASEGT, per germline. V was pared by 0 bases and J by 5 bases, with 16 bases between. This sample was shared with a second study, whose subject was yellow fever vaccine responses in identical twins.

Sequenced material: PBMCs. The TCR originated in a woman younger than 30 in good health. This rearrangement joins TRBV6-1 to TRBJ2-5, with a weak D call TRBD2 (6 bases). The CDR3 DNA is TGTGCCAGCAGTGAAGCATGGCAAGCGGGCCGGGAGACCCAGTACTTC. It yields the protein CASSEAWQAGRETQYF.